Presented here are 32 T cell receptor beta chains from one specimen sequenced in a study of T-cell reconstitution after alpha-beta-depleted transplantation in children. The TCRbeta library incorporated unique molecular identifiers. Using its own MiXCR run on the PCR reads, TCRdb lists one record per CDR3 protein. The table records about 360,000 distinct CDR3 sequences, about an eighth of them present only once. The input for sequencing was PBMCs, taken from the stem cell graft. These receptors were collected from a human donor who donated a stem cell graft to a child with Fanconi anemia.

V usage is TRBV5-1 and J usage is TRBJ2-1; 7 bases align to TRBD1. This CDR3 is 15 amino acids long. The germline gives CDR1 SGHRS, CDR2 YFSETQ. The trim removed 3 bases at V and 4 bases at J, leaving 7 bases unmatched. This chain's CDR3 is CASSYEGTEYNEQFF. The CDR3 DNA reads as TGCGCCAGCAGCTACGAAGGGACAGAATACAATGAGCAGTTCTTC.

A few counts support this clonotype. The rearrangement links TRBV6-1 to TRBJ1-2; 9 nucleotides line up with TRBD1. Germline V gene sequence: CDR1 MNHNS, CDR2 SASEGT. With V trimmed by 6 bases and J by 8 bases, 13 bases remained unmatched. CDR3 length: 15 amino acids. The CDR3 nucleotides are TGTGCCAGCAGCCGCGGTACAGGGGGCGGGGACGGCTACACCTTC. Translation: CASSRGTGGGDGYTF.

This clonotype was seen repeatedly, ten times or more. The J gene is TRBJ2-2, the V gene TRBV4-1; 8 bases line up with TRBD1. The junction had 3 bases not matched to a gene; V was cut back by 8 bases and J by 1 base. The CDR3 contains 14 residues. In germline, CDR1 is MGHRA, CDR2 YSYEKL. CDR3 protein: CASAGTGNTGELFF. The CDR3 DNA reads as TGCGCCAGCGCCGGGACAGGGAACACCGGGGAGCTGTTTTTT.

The gene calls are TRBV6-1 and TRBJ1-5, with D maybe TRBD1 (6 bases). The CDR3 is 12 amino acids. The germline V and J ends were trimmed by 8 bases and 7 bases, with 12 bases remaining between them. Germline V gives CDR1 MNHNS, CDR2 SASEGT. The CDR3 is CASGQMEQPQHF. CDR3 DNA sequence: TGTGCCAGCGGACAGATGGAACAGCCCCAGCATTTT.

This clonotype has at least ten counts. The genes are TRBV4-3 and TRBJ2-3; perhaps TRBD2 as D (5 bases). Trimming pared 3 bases from V and 1 base from J, leaving 11 bases between. The CDR3 runs 15 residues. Germline CDR1 LGHNA, CDR2 YSLEER. CDR3 protein: CASSQRVGGTDTQYF. CDR3 DNA sequence: TGCGCCAGCAGCCAGCGGGTCGGGGGCACAGATACGCAGTATTTT.

The chain combines TRBV7-2 with TRBJ2-6, with a possible D match to TRBD1 (6 bases). Germline lookup yields CDR1 SGHTA and CDR2 FQGNSA. Deletions cut 1 base from V and 3 bases from J, with 10 bases between. The CDR3 length is 16 residues. The CDR3 region has the DNA TGTGCCAGCAGCTTAGGTCAGGGGATTGGGGCCAACGTCCTGACTTTC. The encoded protein is CASSLGQGIGANVLTF. The full variable domain, rest sourced from reference TRBV7-2 and TRBJ2-6, is GAGVSQSPSNKVTEKGKDVELRCDPISGHTALYWYRQSLGQGLEFLIYFQGNSAPDKSGLPSDRFSAERTGGSVSTLTIQRTQQEDSAVYLCASSLGQGIGANVLTFGAGSRLTVL.

V gene TRBV4-3 combines with J gene TRBJ2-3; D possibly corresponds to TRBD1 (5 bases). V was trimmed by 1 base and J by 6 bases, leaving 14 bases between them. CDR1 is LGHNA and CDR2 is YSLEER in the germline V gene. The CDR3 has 15 amino acids. The CDR3 DNA reads as TGCGCCAGCAGCCAAGTTTGGGGCCCCAGGGATACGCAGTATTTT. Translated, it gives CASSQVWGPRDTQYF.

This clonotype showed up many times. The chain combines TRBV29-1 with TRBJ1-3, with TRBD1 as a possible D gene (5 bases). The V end was cut by 6 bases, the J end by 3 bases, with 9 bases between. The germline CDR1 and CDR2 sequences are SQVTM and ANQGSEA. CDR3 size: 12 residues. CDR3 nucleotide sequence: TGCAGCGTAGCGGACAATGGAAACACCATATATTTT. This codes for CSVADNGNTIYF.

This clonotype has at least ten counts. The genes are TRBV29-1 and TRBJ2-3, with D uncertain. The CDR3 runs to 15 residues. The V gene's germline CDR1 is SQVTM and CDR2 ANQGSEA. With 1 base removed from V and 6 bases from J, the gap between germline ends came to 17 bases. This CDR3 reads CSVEGTGGKFDTQYF. The CDR3 DNA follows: TGCAGCGTTGAAGGGACGGGTGGGAAGTTTGATACGCAGTATTTT.

This clonotype turned up a few times. In nucleotides, the CDR3 is TGTGCCAGCAGTTGGCCCGGGCGGCAGGGTTCGTTTGAGCAGTACTTC. Translated, it gives CASSWPGRQGSFEQYF. This rearrangement joins TRBV6-2 or TRBV6-3 to TRBJ2-7; possibly TRBD1 for D (5 bases). The CDR3 contains 16 residues. Germline values: CDR1 MNHEY, CDR2 SVGEGT. The V end was cut by 4 bases, the J end by 7 bases, with 23 bases between.

A few counts support this clonotype. The CDR3 DNA follows: TGTGCCACCAGCCAGGACCGCTGGGGGACCGGGGAGCTGTTTTTT. Its translation: CATSQDRWGTGELFF. V gene TRBV15 combines with J gene TRBJ2-2; D may match TRBD1 or TRBD2 (5 bases each). CDR1 LNHNV and CDR2 YYDKDF come from the germline V gene (reference sequence). The CDR3 consists of 15 residues. V lost 5 bases and J 5 bases, leaving 15 bases between the germline ends.

The table lists this clonotype with a few counts. The chain has TRBV7-9 and TRBJ2-7; 8 nucleotides align to TRBD1. V lost 3 bases to trimming and J lost 6 bases; unmatched junction nucleotides: 7. This CDR3 comprises 14 residues. Germline V lookup: CDR1 SEHNR, CDR2 FQNEAQ (reference sequence). CDR3 nucleotides: TGTGCCAGCAGCTTTTCAGGGGGCAGTGCCGAGCAGTACTTC. It codes for CASSFSGGSAEQYF.

This clonotype has only a few counts. The CDR3 loop is CASSQDPWGLGKNIQYF. The CDR3 DNA sequence: TGCGCCAGCAGCCAGGATCCGTGGGGGCTTGGCAAAAACATTCAGTACTTC. The chain recombines TRBV4-3 with TRBJ2-4; possible D gene TRBD1, 6 bases. The ends were cut back, 3 bases at V and 3 bases at J, with 18 bases in the middle. The germline V gene has CDR1 LGHNA and CDR2 YSLEER. This CDR3 has 17 amino acids.

In its sample, this clonotype was seen many times. The chain has TRBV27 and TRBJ1-1; TRBD1 is a possible D gene (6 bases). CDR3 length: 14 amino acids. V was clipped by 6 bases and J by 1 base, with 12 bases between them. The germline CDR1 and CDR2 sequences are MNHEY and SMNVEV (reference sequence). In DNA form, the CDR3 reads TGTGCCAGCAGATTCAGGGGATGGAACACTGAAGCTTTCTTT. This sequence encodes CASRFRGWNTEAFF.

This clonotype has a handful of counts. V is TRBV5-5 and J is TRBJ2-5; unclear D gene. Between the trimmed V and J ends, which lost 2 bases and 9 bases, there was a span of 11 bases. The germline gives CDR1 SGHKS, CDR2 YYEKEE (reference sequence). The length of the CDR3 is 12 residues. The CDR3 DNA reads as TGTGCCAGCAGCTTAGCCTTGACGGCCCAGTACTTC. Translation gives CASSLALTAQYF. Full variable domain (rest looked up from reference TRBV5-5 and TRBJ2-5): DAGVTQSPTHLIKTRGQQVTLRCSPISGHKSVSWYQQVLGQGPQFIFQYYEKEERGRGNFPDRFSARQFPNYSSELNVNALLLGDSALYLCASSLALTAQYFGPGTRLLVL.

The chain is built from TRBV4-2 and TRBJ2-4; D possibly matches TRBD1 or TRBD2 (5 bases each). The CDR3 has 13 residues. The V end was cut by 0 bases, the J end by 12 bases, with 12 bases between. The germline V gene encodes CDR1 LGHNA and CDR2 YNFKEQ. The CDR3 region has the DNA TGTGCCAGCAGCCAAGATCGGGGCGGCACTCAGTACTTC. The encoded protein is CASSQDRGGTQYF.

Many counts were recorded for this clonotype. V and J are TRBV27 and TRBJ2-5, with D perhaps matching TRBD2 (5 bases). With 1 base removed from V and 7 bases from J, the gap between germline ends came to 10 bases. The CDR3 is 13 residues long. The germline CDR1 and CDR2 sequences are MNHEY and SMNVEV (reference sequence). The CDR3 coding sequence is TGTGCCAGCAGTTTATTAGATGGAGGGACCCAGTACTTC. Its protein product is CASSLLDGGTQYF.

The V gene is TRBV10-3, the J gene TRBJ2-7; weak D call: TRBD1 (6 bases). Germline assignment: CDR1 ENHRY and CDR2 SYGVKD. This CDR3 has 14 residues. Trimming shortened V by 3 bases and J by 3 bases, and 12 bases separated the two germline ends. CDR3 loop: CAISEIGTNYEQYF. For the CDR3, the DNA is TGTGCCATCAGTGAAATTGGGACAAACTACGAGCAGTACTTC.

This clonotype was seen at least ten times. V gene TRBV7-2 combines with J gene TRBJ2-3; D may be TRBD1 (5 bases). Germline loops: CDR1 SGHTA, CDR2 FQGNSA. V lost 2 bases, J lost 2 bases, and 11 bases lay in between. The CDR3 loop spans 15 amino acids. The CDR3 DNA reads TGTGCCAGCAGCTTACAGGGCTCCCCCACAGATACGCAGTATTTT. Its translation: CASSLQGSPTDTQYF.

This clonotype has more than one count but fewer than ten. The CDR3 region has the DNA TGCGCCAGCAGCTTACAGGGTGCCTGGGATACGCAGTATTTT. Translating it yields CASSLQGAWDTQYF. J is TRBJ2-3 and V is TRBV5-1, with D possibly being TRBD1 (6 bases). The length of the CDR3 is 14 residues. V gave up 2 bases and J gave up 6 bases, with 13 bases separating them. Looked up from germline, CDR1 is SGHRS and CDR2 is YFSETQ.

Concerning this clonotype itself: Germline is not matched at one junction end, which may reflect a read error. The gene calls are TRBV5-1 and TRBJ2-7, with 10 bases identical to TRBD2. This CDR3 has 15 residues. Germline CDR1 is SGHRS and CDR2 is YFSETQ. CDR3 nucleotide sequence: TGCGCCAGCAGTTTGGCTTTAGCGGGGGGAAACGAGCAGTACTTC. It codes for CASSLALAGGNEQYF.

J is TRBJ2-1 and V is TRBV11-2, with D perhaps matching TRBD2 (7 bases). The CDR3 has 16 amino acids. CDR1 is SGHAT and CDR2 is FQNNGV in the germline V gene. The V and J ends lost 5 bases and 2 bases respectively, with 16 bases between them. CDR3 bases: TGTGCCAGCAGCCTATACCGGGGGGCCACCTACAATGAGCAGTTCTTC. Amino acid sequence: CASSLYRGATYNEQFF.

This clonotype was recorded a few times. The V call is TRBV20-1, the J call TRBJ1-4; D remains unclear. V was shortened by 6 bases and J by 5 bases, with 13 bases between the two germline ends. The CDR3 loop spans 13 amino acids. Germline CDR1 DFQATT, CDR2 SNEGSKA (reference sequence). The CDR3 DNA sequence: TGCAGTGCCCTACAGCGACCAAATGAAAAACTGTTTTTT. It yields the protein CSALQRPNEKLFF.

This clonotype was detected ten times or more. This sequence joins TRBV5-1 and TRBJ2-7, with D possibly being TRBD1 (6 bases). V was pared by 5 bases and J by 5 bases, with 14 bases between. The CDR3 consists of 13 residues. The germline V gene encodes CDR1 SGHRS and CDR2 YFSETQ. In nucleotides, the CDR3 is TGCGCCAGCAGAGAAACAGGGTCCCACGAGCAGTACGTC. This encodes CASRETGSHEQYV.

This clonotype was seen only a few times. This chain joins TRBV19 and TRBJ2-5; the D gene is possibly TRBD2 (6 bases). The germline V and J ends were trimmed by 8 bases and 5 bases, with 21 bases remaining between them. Germline lookup yields CDR1 LNHDA and CDR2 SQIVND (reference sequence). The CDR3 extends over 15 amino acids. CDR3 in amino acids: CASGGTNIPFETQYF. The CDR3 bases are TGTGCCAGTGGAGGGACCAACATCCCCTTCGAGACCCAGTACTTC.

J is TRBJ2-3 and V is TRBV12-3 or TRBV12-4; D gene ambiguous. The CDR3 contains 12 residues. Trimming pared 6 bases from V and 9 bases from J, leaving 13 bases between. The chain's CDR3 is CASSITIVTQYF. In DNA, the CDR3 is TGTGCCAGCAGCATTACAATCGTCACGCAGTATTTT.

Only a few counts were recorded for this clonotype. The CDR3 sequence is CASSLSGQGRERLFF. In DNA, the CDR3 is TGTGCCAGCAGCTTGTCGGGACAGGGGAGAGAGAGACTGTTTTTT. This chain links TRBV7-9 with TRBJ1-4, with TRBD1 matching 10 bases. The CDR3 has 15 amino acids. V dropped 3 bases and J dropped 13; count of bases not matched to a gene: 11. Germline V CDR1 and CDR2: SEHNR, FQNEAQ (reference sequence).

This clonotype was recorded at least ten times. The chain links TRBV29-1 to TRBJ2-2; 7 bases fit TRBD2. CDR3 length: 12 amino acids. Per the germline V gene, CDR1 is SQVTM and CDR2 is ANQGSEA. With 6 bases clipped from V and 7 bases from J, the junction kept 5 bases outside the gene matches. The DNA of the CDR3 is TGCAGCGTAGACCGCGGGGGCGGGGAGCTGTTTTTT. Translated: CSVDRGGGELFF.

This clonotype was recorded many times. The chain is built from TRBV6-1 and TRBJ2-5; 10 nucleotides align to TRBD1. Losses at the gene ends were 3 bases for V and 4 bases for J; bases not matched to a gene: 2. Looked up from germline, CDR1 is MNHNS and CDR2 is SASEGT. CDR3 size: 14 residues. The CDR3 coding sequence is TGTGCCAGCAGTGAGAGGACAGGGGGAGAGACCCAGTACTTC. Its protein is CASSERTGGETQYF.

This clonotype has more than one count but fewer than ten. This chain joins TRBV27 and TRBJ1-4, with a possible D match to TRBD1 (5 bases). Per germline, CDR1 MNHEY and CDR2 SMNVEV (reference sequence). V was pared by 3 bases and J by 5 bases, with 7 bases between. This CDR3 contains 13 residues. CDR3 residues: CASSFRQNEKLFF. CDR3 sequence (DNA): TGTGCCAGCAGTTTCCGACAGAATGAAAAACTGTTTTTT.

This clonotype was found many times. The V call is TRBV6-1, the J call TRBJ2-3, with D perhaps matching TRBD1 (5 bases). The length of the CDR3 is 14 residues. CDR1 and CDR2 from the germline V gene are MNHNS and SASEGT. V lost 2 bases to trimming and J lost 6 bases, with 12 bases between them. CDR3 residues: CASSEPRVKDTQYF. CDR3 bases: TGTGCCAGCAGTGAACCCAGGGTTAAGGATACGCAGTATTTT.

This clonotype was counted ten times or more. The V and J genes are TRBV6-6 and TRBJ2-2; D unresolved. Trimming left V 6 bases short and J 3 bases short, with 2 bases between. CDR3 size: 11 residues. CDR1 is MNHNY and CDR2 is SVGAGI in the germline V gene (reference sequence). The CDR3 sequence: CASRHTGELFF. The CDR3 DNA reads as TGTGCCAGCAGGCACACCGGGGAGCTGTTTTTT.